This entry lists 9 T cell receptor beta chains sequenced from one sample in a study of PD-L1 blockade in urothelial cancer. Time point: pretreatment peripheral blood. This table comes from immunoSEQ multiplex PCR, and its TCRdb copy is limited to in-frame clones, with some not included. The sample shows approximately 63,000 clones, approximately 80% of them seen only once. Sequences were derived from PBMCs, sampled around atezolizumab (anti-PD-L1) treatment. These receptors were taken from a man in his sixties or seventies with urothelial cancer.

This rearrangement joins TRBV15 to TRBJ2-1; weak D call: TRBD2 (6 bases). The CDR3 spans 16 residues. V lost 0 bases and J 6 bases, leaving 15 bases between the germline ends. Germline CDR1 reads LNHNV; CDR2 reads YYDKDF (reference sequence). For the CDR3, the DNA is TGTGCCACCAGCAGAGAGACTAGTCATGCCTCCAATGAGCAGTTCTTC. Protein product: CATSRETSHASNEQFF. The full variable domain, in which reference TRBV15 and TRBJ2-1 provide the parts outside the CDR3, is DAMVIQNPRYQVTQFGKPVTLSCSQTLNHNVMYWYQQKSSQAPKLLFHYYDKDFNNEADTPDNFQSRRPNTSFCFLDIRSPGLGDTAMYLCATSRETSHASNEQFFGPGTRLTVL.

The rearrangement joins TRBV19 to TRBJ2-1; tentatively, D is TRBD2 (5 bases). CDR3 size: 14 residues. V gave up 5 bases and J gave up 8 bases, with 16 bases separating them. CDR1 LNHDA and CDR2 SQIVND come from the germline V gene (reference sequence). CDR3 sequence (DNA): TGTGCCAGTAGTTTTGGACTGGGTGAGGATGAGCAGTTCTTC. As protein: CASSFGLGEDEQFF.

This clone was seen only once. The rearrangement joins TRBV14 to TRBJ2-7; a possible D gene is TRBD2 (5 bases). Germline V gene lookup returns CDR1 SGHDN and CDR2 FVKESK. This CDR3 is 12 amino acids long. Deletions cut 2 bases from V and 5 bases from J, with 7 bases between. CDR3: CASSQSGNEQYF. The DNA of the CDR3 is TGTGCCAGCAGCCAATCGGGGAACGAGCAGTACTTC. Together with reference TRBV14 and TRBJ2-7, the CDR3 gives the full variable domain: EAGVTQFPSHSVIEKGQTVTLRCDPISGHDNLYWYRRVMGKEIKFLLHFVKESKQDESGMPNNRFLAERTGGTYSTLKVQPAELEDSGVYFCASSQSGNEQYFGPGTRLTVT.

This chain uses TRBV9 with TRBJ1-3, with D possibly TRBD1 on 5 matching bases. The CDR3 contains 17 residues. Germline lookup yields CDR1 SGDLS and CDR2 YYNGEE. V lost 1 base, J lost 0 bases, and 14 bases lay in between. The CDR3: CASSVFYGGGSGNTIYF. Written as DNA, the CDR3 is TGTGCCAGCAGCGTATTTTACGGGGGGGGCTCTGGAAACACCATATATTTT.

The DNA for the CDR3 is TGCGCCAGCAGTCCCAAGGGACTAGCGGGAGGCCAAGAGACCCAGTACTTC. It translates to CASSPKGLAGGQETQYF. The V call is TRBV23-1, the J call TRBJ2-5, with 15 bases aligning to TRBD2. TRBV23-1 is noted as an ORF with a role that remains uncertain. The CDR3 contains 17 residues. The junction had 4 bases not matched to a gene; V was cut back by 4 bases and J by 1 base.

CDR3 amino acids: CASSLGGINEKLFF. The DNA of the CDR3 is TGTGCCAGCAGCTTAGGCGGGATAAATGAAAAACTGTTTTTT. V and J are TRBV7-8 and TRBJ1-4; D is undetermined. The CDR3 has 14 residues. V was shortened by 1 base and J by 5 bases, with 8 bases between the two germline ends. Per germline, CDR1 SGHVS and CDR2 FQNEAQ.

The V call is TRBV19, the J call TRBJ1-5, with D possibly being TRBD1 (6 bases). The CDR3 totals 13 residues. Germline loops: CDR1 LNHDA, CDR2 SQIVND (reference sequence). Deletions cut 8 bases from V and 4 bases from J, with 12 bases between. For the CDR3, the DNA is TGTGCCAGTTCAGGGGACCGAAATCAGCCCCAGCATTTT. Encoded protein: CASSGDRNQPQHF.

This clone showed up just once. This chain uses TRBV7-2 with TRBJ1-1; D call uncertain. CDR1 and CDR2 from the germline V gene are SGHTA and FQGNSA. CDR3 length equals 15 residues. V lost 5 bases and J lost 1, with 14 bases in between. The CDR3 sequence is CASSPGTGSNTEAFF. The CDR3 DNA reads TGTGCCAGCAGCCCCGGCACGGGTTCGAACACTGAAGCTTTCTTT.

A few counts support this clone. The genes are TRBV6-6 and TRBJ1-4; D is unclear. V was trimmed by 6 bases and J by 8 bases, leaving 7 bases between them. This CDR3 is built from 11 residues. Germline loops: CDR1 MNHNY, CDR2 SVGAGI (reference sequence). In nucleotides, the CDR3 is TGTGCCAGCAGCTCGGGGGAAAAACTGTTTTTT. Translation: CASSSGEKLFF.